The present T cell receptor beta chain was sequenced within a study of cytomegalovirus exposure and HLA in healthy donors (dated by TCRdb to 2017 to 2019). With regard to the full study: An earlier analysis of approximately 600 of the donors reported 250 to 300 Gb of sequence data and around 120 million unique TCR beta sequences from about 179 million T cells. Roughly 290 gigabases of sequencing data and around 90 million unique TCR sequences made up an early release that covered about 640 HLA-typed donors. Of the roughly 400 genotyped donors, 81% were placed in the genetic ancestry cluster associated with self-reported Caucasian donors. The aim of the study was to test whether cataloging public T cell receptors could identify signatures of past pathogen exposure. The study profiled the T cell repertoires of more than 500 subjects by immunosequencing and related them to cytomegalovirus serostatus. A separate validation cohort of 90 to 150 different subjects was used in addition to the 666-subject first cohort. The study combined high-throughput TCR immunosequencing, statistical association of individual TCRs with disease status, and machine learning to predict cytomegalovirus infection status. In a later analysis, previously published TCR beta repertoires from about 640 donors were re-analyzed and high-resolution HLA genotyping was added so that TCR occurrence patterns could be studied. Rather than drawing on any new phenotypic data, the later analysis identified candidate immune exposures from TCR beta sequences and the way those sequences occurred across donors. In an earlier analysis of 500 to 650 of the donors, high-throughput TCR beta sequencing was used to judge whether each TCR beta V gene segment behaved as functional or pseudogenic. Alongside the repertoire data, information on donor age, sex, ethnicity and CMV serostatus was compiled. A later genetic analysis used genome-wide SNP genotypes for about 65% of the 666 donors, treating that subset as a discovery cohort. All discovery cohort repertoires had been generated on a single sequencing platform. Class I and class II HLA loci were covered by the typing at four-digit resolution. Typing coverage differed by locus: A, B, C, DRB1 and DQB1 were typed in roughly 620-640 donors, DQA1 in roughly 500, DPA1 in around 600, and DPB1 in 472. About five DR-DQ haplotypes were handled as single units for association and clustering, since linkage in the cohort was strong. Among 350 to 400 genotyped donors of the cohort, an average of approximately 240,000 unique TCR beta nucleotide sequences were sequenced per donor, around 18% of them non-productive.

Libraries were made using the immunoSEQ multiplex PCR assay. The multiplex PCR relied on a mix of 60 forward primers for TCR Vbeta segments and 13 reverse primers for TCR Jbeta segments. The CDR3 region of rearranged TCR beta genes was amplified from genomic DNA with a multiplex PCR assay. On the Illumina HiSeq System, the amplified TCR beta libraries were sequenced as 87-base-pair reads. The authors processed their data as follows. A later analysis counted about 80 million unique TCR beta chains across the 640 or so repertoires, and 9.5 million to 11 million of these chains were shared by at least two donors. Raw reads were error-corrected and collapsed into unique sequences by a nearest-neighbor algorithm in which closely related sequences were merged to remove PCR and sequencing errors. V, D and J gene segments were assigned by aligning CDR3 sequences to IMGT reference sequences. Each retained sequence needed at least a six-nucleotide match to both a V gene segment and a J gene segment. Rearrangements were called productive when the CDR3 lacked stop codons and stayed in frame with V and J; all others were non-productive. CDR3 was defined according to IMGT convention as the region running from the second conserved V-encoded cysteine to the conserved J-encoded phenylalanine. Sequences without an unambiguous match to a single V gene segment were excluded from the earlier analysis of about 600 of the donors. An earlier analysis of about 600 of the donors called V segments functional above 56.7% productive rearrangements and segregating when the between-donor standard deviation exceeded 5%. A statistical classification framework was developed to diagnose cytomegalovirus status using the catalog of TCR beta chain sequences. A later analysis assigned V and J genes by comparing TCR nucleotide sequences with IMGT/GENE-DB human TR gene sequences. In a later analysis, CDR3 sequences and most-parsimonious VDJ recombination scenarios were assigned using the TCRdist pipeline. In a later analysis, each TCR beta chain was defined by its CDR3 amino acid sequence together with its V-gene family, and reads lacking a unique V-gene family were excluded. As a way to deal with suspected cross-contamination and a sequencing artifact, a later analysis dropped hundreds of nucleotide sequences that were highly shared and had low generation probability. For each public chain, a later analysis derived a clonal expansion index from normalized ranks of inferred template counts within each repertoire. In a later analysis, generation probabilities were computed with a VDJ recombination model fitted to out-of-frame rearrangements, and the resulting probabilities were checked against IGoR. A later analysis scored TCR-TCR, TCR-HLA and TCR-CMV co-occurrence with hypergeometric tests, applying a repertoire-size bias correction to TCR pairs. A later analysis estimated false discovery rates by permuting HLA or CMV assignments 20 times. In a later analysis, co-occurring TCRs were grouped using DBSCAN, with TCRdist sequence similarity added in when clustering inside HLA-allele-positive subsets. Repertoires with fewer than 30,000 or more than 120,000 public chains, plus five repertoires with anomalous nucleotide sharing, were excluded from co-occurrence clustering. In its TCRdb copy, this immuneACCESS table keeps in-frame sequences only and misses some clones. Where compared with another copy, unresolved V genes explain less than half of these, and the others have no known cause. V, J and clone size were drawn from that table, and D and trimming were deduced from the DNA. This sample has 110,000 to 150,000 clones in its table, and almost 80% of those were observed once. Jointly, the top ten make up 1.7% of the sample.

General findings and caveats noted by the study authors: Cytomegalovirus status was reported to be diagnosed by the classifier with high specificity and sensitivity in both the original and validation cohorts. A cluster of highly shared sequence variants was judged likely to represent a technical artifact of the sequencing pipeline. In a later analysis, most CMV-associated TCR beta chains were found to appear HLA-restricted, with HLA associations seemingly driven largely by CMV exposure. Compared with equally common non-associated chains, HLA-associated TCR beta chains in a later analysis were more clonally expanded and had lower generation probabilities. The authors suggested that the approach could potentially be generalized to other disease states and immunological phenotypes. The presence/absence analyses assumed that sequencing depth was roughly uniform across donors, and that assumption may not be true. A later analysis found that TCR association rates varied across HLA loci, with DRB1 alleles showing the most associated TCRs and HLA-C alleles the fewest. A later genetic analysis reported fewer N-insertions in productive TCRs among donors in an Asian-associated ancestry cluster than the roughly 620-donor mean. Because the 87-base-pair reads could not distinguish some IMGT-functional V segments, including TRBV6-2 and TRBV6-3, those segments were excluded. Assigning TCR associations to individual alleles was difficult when HLA alleles, especially DR and DQ, strongly co-occurred. In this cohort, only TCR beta chains were sequenced, and detectable features were limited by the absence of alpha or paired-chain data. In an earlier analysis of roughly 500 of the donors, most TCR beta V segments appeared in productive rearrangements about 90% or about 30% of the time, broadly matching IMGT annotations. Because counts were too low, roughly 18 rarely observed V segments, including chromosome 9 orphons, were left out of the earlier analysis of 587 of the donors. The study listed approximately 150 TCR beta chains as associated with cytomegalovirus. In a later genetic analysis, a missense DCLRE1C variant was associated with V-gene and J-gene trimming of TCR beta chains, and the association was replicated in an independent cohort. A later analysis reported that several top co-occurrence clusters appeared linked to parvovirus B19, influenza, CMV and Epstein-Barr virus. Linkage disequilibrium might explain the correlated functional status among segregating V segments, but an unknown experimental factor could not be excluded. Because some donors lacked HLA typing at each locus, the association tests relied only on the typed subset. A further reported finding was that TCR beta sequences accurately predicted the HLA-A and HLA-B alleles for most subjects in the first cohort. CMV serostatus was the only immune exposure information available for the cohort. Most TCR sequences were seen in very few donors, while some public TCRs were found in many individuals. Specific HLA alleles were associated with 16,951 TCR beta sequences at a false discovery rate of 0.05 in a later analysis. In vitro tests confirmed that a few of the cytomegalovirus-associated TCR beta chains recognize cytomegalovirus antigens.

Sequences MNHNS (CDR1) and SASEGT (CDR2) are obtained from the germline V gene. V and J lose 4 bases and 4 bases, and a span of 18 bases separates them. Measured from the cysteine to the phenylalanine, the CDR3 is 16 residues long. Just CDR3 DNA is preserved here, 48 bases in frame from base 1. The cohort consisted of fewer than 700 healthy bone marrow donors. Cohort members were all nominally healthy when sampled, although unrecorded immune exposures were likely present. The donor was CMV seronegative and was included in the group of a few hundred seronegative cohort members. Each donor provided a peripheral blood sample, and peripheral blood mononuclear cells were used for TCR beta sequencing. The Qiagen DNeasy Blood Extraction Kit was used to extract genomic DNA from the blood cell samples. A note on this clone: Its antigen has not been determined. The sample holds no much larger clone one base away, and base qualities are not on file.

What was sequenced was PBMCs. The chain uses TRBV6-1 and TRBJ2-3; the best D guess is TRBD1, with 6 bases matching. This receptor was obtained from a young woman in good health and CMV-seronegative. The nucleotides are TGTGCCAGCAGTGTAATGACAGGCCCGTCTGCAGATACGCAGTATTTT. It codes for CASSVMTGPSADTQYF.